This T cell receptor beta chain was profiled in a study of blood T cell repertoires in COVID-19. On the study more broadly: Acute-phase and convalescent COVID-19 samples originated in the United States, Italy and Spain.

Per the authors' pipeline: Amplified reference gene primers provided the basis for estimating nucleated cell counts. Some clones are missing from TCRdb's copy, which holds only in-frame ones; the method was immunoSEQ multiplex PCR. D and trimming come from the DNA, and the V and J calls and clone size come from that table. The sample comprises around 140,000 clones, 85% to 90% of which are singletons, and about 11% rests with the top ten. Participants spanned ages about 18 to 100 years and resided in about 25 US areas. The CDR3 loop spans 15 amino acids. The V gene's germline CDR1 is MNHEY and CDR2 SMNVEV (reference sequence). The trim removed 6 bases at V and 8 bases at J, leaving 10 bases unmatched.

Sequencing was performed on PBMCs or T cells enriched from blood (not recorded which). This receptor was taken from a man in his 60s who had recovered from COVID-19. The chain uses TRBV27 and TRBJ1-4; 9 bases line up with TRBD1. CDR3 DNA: TGTGCCAGCAGGGGTAGACAGGGGGTGAGGGAAAAACTGTTTTTT. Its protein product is CASRGRQGVREKLFF.